What follows are 30 T cell receptor beta chains derived from one specimen sequenced in a study of cytomegalovirus exposure and HLA in healthy donors. In the PCR, 60 Vbeta and 13 Jbeta primers were used. The assay was immunoSEQ multiplex PCR, and TCRdb's table has in-frame clones only and misses some. This sample has some 200,000 clones, with approximately 79% found just once. What was sequenced was PBMCs. These receptors all stem from a girl aged 2 to 9 in good health and CMV-seronegative.

The chain employs TRBV19 and TRBJ2-1; the D gene is possibly TRBD2 (6 bases). V gave up 4 bases and J gave up 6 bases, with 10 bases separating them. CDR1 LNHDA and CDR2 SQIVND come from the germline V gene (reference sequence). This CDR3 comprises 13 residues. CDR3 DNA: TGTGCCAGTAGTACGACTAGTTTCAATGAGCAGTTCTTC. Translated, it gives CASSTTSFNEQFF.

The rearrangement uses TRBV18 and TRBJ1-4, with a weak D call TRBD1 (6 bases). Trimming cost V 4 bases and J 5 bases, with 20 bases left between them. Germline V lookup: CDR1 KGHSH, CDR2 LQKENI. The CDR3 totals 17 residues. This chain's CDR3 is CASSQSPPGHANEKLFF. The CDR3 bases are TGTGCCAGCTCACAAAGCCCACCGGGACACGCAAATGAAAAACTGTTTTTT.

Comments on this clone: The sample has other DNA sequences that encode this CDR3 too. V gene TRBV5-6 combines with J gene TRBJ1-2; D gene ambiguous. The CDR3 contains 12 residues. Looked up from germline, CDR1 is SGHDT and CDR2 is YYEEEE. Between the trimmed V and J ends, which lost 0 bases and 4 bases, there was a span of 4 bases. This CDR3 is CASSLDSYGYTF. In DNA form, the CDR3 reads TGTGCCAGCAGCTTGGACAGCTATGGCTACACCTTC.

There are a few counts of this clone. Germline and junction disagree at one end, which may indicate a read error. The sample holds other DNA sequences that translate to the same CDR3. The genes are TRBV7-9 and TRBJ2-3, with TRBD2 matching over 12 bases. The CDR3 sequence is 15 residues long. Germline values: CDR1 SEHNR, CDR2 FQNEAQ (reference sequence). As DNA, the CDR3 is TGTGCCAGCAGATTAGGGACTAGCGGGCCTCATACGCAGTATTTT. It specifies CASRLGTSGPHTQYF.

V and J are TRBV7-9 and TRBJ2-3; 7 positions agree with TRBD1. Germline trimming cut 1 base from V and 2 bases from J; bases unmatched to any gene: 6. This CDR3 is built from 16 residues. Germline CDR1 reads SEHNR; CDR2 reads FQNEAQ (reference sequence). The CDR3 DNA is TGTGCCAGCAGCTTAGTGGGACAGAGCTACACAGATACGCAGTATTTT. This codes for CASSLVGQSYTDTQYF.

J is TRBJ1-1 and V is TRBV6-6; D possibly corresponds to TRBD1 (6 bases). V lost 4 bases, J lost 1 base, and 10 bases lay in between. CDR1 is MNHNY, CDR2 SVGAGI, per germline (reference sequence). The CDR3 runs 14 residues. The CDR3 bases are TGTGCCAGCAGTTCAGGGGCTGGGAACACTGAAGCTTTCTTT. This translates into CASSSGAGNTEAFF.

This chain connects TRBV5-6 to TRBJ2-5; tentatively, D is TRBD2 (6 bases). The germline CDR1 and CDR2 sequences are SGHDT and YYEEEE. This CDR3 region has 13 residues. V was shortened by 5 bases and J by 5 bases, with 13 bases between the two germline ends. The CDR3 region has the DNA TGTGCCAGCAGTATCACGGACTATGAGACCCAGTACTTC. This sequence encodes CASSITDYETQYF.

CDR3 DNA sequence: TGTGCCAGCAGTGAAGGGACTAGGGGCTACGAGCAGTACTTC. Its protein is CASSEGTRGYEQYF. V usage is TRBV2 and J usage is TRBJ2-7, with 7 bases fitting TRBD2. This CDR3 is built from 14 residues. V lost 1 base and J lost 3; bases outside the gene matches: 3. Per the germline V gene, CDR1 is SNHLY and CDR2 is FYNNEI.

There are a few counts of this clone. The chain combines TRBV29-1 with TRBJ2-1; TRBD2 aligns across 7 bases. The CDR3 contains 17 residues. Per the germline V gene, CDR1 is SQVTM and CDR2 is ANQGSEA. V dropped 6 bases and J dropped 4; count of bases not matched to a gene: 18. CDR3 DNA: TGCAGCGTAGTTGGGAACGTAGAGCGGGGAGGATACAATGAGCAGTTCTTC. It translates to CSVVGNVERGGYNEQFF.

This clone was picked up one time. The chain uses TRBV4-2 and TRBJ1-5; 7 bases fit TRBD1. The CDR3 length is 15 residues. J gave up 4 bases and V 1 base, and 4 bases lay outside the gene matches. In germline, CDR1 is LGHNA, CDR2 YNFKEQ. The CDR3 nucleotides read TGTGCCAGCAGCCAAGGGACAGGAGGGAATCAGCCCCAGCATTTT. Encoded protein: CASSQGTGGNQPQHF.

The V call is TRBV27, the J call TRBJ2-7, with TRBD1 matching over 8 bases. V shed 6 bases and J 4 bases; nucleotides not matched to a gene: 5. Looked up from germline, CDR1 is MNHEY and CDR2 is SMNVEV (reference sequence). The CDR3 sequence is 13 residues long. The CDR3 reads CASSHRGSYEQYF. The CDR3, as DNA: TGTGCCAGCAGCCACAGGGGGAGTTACGAGCAGTACTTC.

The rearrangement joins TRBV30 to TRBJ2-1, with 10 nucleotides matching TRBD1. Germline loops: CDR1 GTSNPN, CDR2 SVGIG (reference sequence). Unmatched junction bases numbered 1, after V lost 4 bases and J lost 1 base. The length of the CDR3 is 14 residues. In DNA form, the CDR3 reads TGTGCCTGGAAGGGACAGGGGTCCTACAATGAGCAGTTCTTC. Amino acid sequence: CAWKGQGSYNEQFF. Full variable domain (rest looked up from reference TRBV30 and TRBJ2-1): SQTIHQWPATLVQPVGSPLSLECTVEGTSNPNLYWYRQAAGRGLQLLFYSVGIGQISSEVPQNLSASRPQDRQFILSSKKLLLSDSGFYLCAWKGQGSYNEQFFGPGTRLTVL.

The chain uses TRBV28 and TRBJ2-3; D possibly corresponds to TRBD2 (7 bases). Germline loops: CDR1 MDHEN, CDR2 SYDVKM. Trimming removed 5 bases at V and 2 bases at J, with 14 bases between. This CDR3 has 15 amino acids. The CDR3 spells CASSTGGLHTDTQYF. The CDR3 DNA sequence: TGTGCCAGCAGTACCGGGGGGCTCCACACAGATACGCAGTATTTT.

This rearrangement joins TRBV11-2 to TRBJ2-2; D gene unclear. The CDR3 is made up of 14 amino acids. Germline V gene data show CDR1 as SGHAT and CDR2 as FQNNGV. The ends were cut back, 6 bases at V and 1 base at J, with 9 bases in the middle. The CDR3 region is CASRVAGNTGELFF. The CDR3 bases are TGTGCCAGCAGGGTGGCAGGGAACACCGGGGAGCTGTTTTTT.

This clone was found once. The chain recombines TRBV5-6 with TRBJ1-5; weak D call: TRBD1 (5 bases). This CDR3 spans 17 amino acids. V lost 0 bases and J 4 bases, leaving 17 bases between the germline ends. Per germline, CDR1 SGHDT and CDR2 YYEEEE. This CDR3 is CASSLGTGGRGNQPQHF. The CDR3 DNA follows: TGTGCCAGCAGCTTGGGGACGGGCGGTAGGGGAAATCAGCCCCAGCATTTT.

The chain links TRBV13 to TRBJ2-7; weak D call: TRBD1 (6 bases). CDR3 length: 15 amino acids. V was shortened by 5 bases and J by 3 bases, with 17 bases between the two germline ends. In germline, CDR1 is PRHDT, CDR2 FYEKMQ (reference sequence). CDR3 sequence (DNA): TGTGCCAGCAGCCCCTCCCCGCAGGGGAACTACGAGCAGTACTTC. Protein product: CASSPSPQGNYEQYF.

With regard to this clone: The sample carries other DNA sequences with the same CDR3. The rearrangement joins TRBV6-1 to TRBJ2-7; D ambiguous. Germline assignment: CDR1 MNHNS and CDR2 SASEGT. The CDR3 extends over 14 amino acids. V was clipped by 6 bases and J by 1 base, with 13 bases between them. The CDR3 DNA follows: TGTGCCAGCAGCCTCAGTCTGCCATCCTACGAGCAGTACTTC. Translated, it gives CASSLSLPSYEQYF.

This clone has only a few counts. The chain uses TRBV7-9 and TRBJ2-3; D not resolved. Trimming removed 3 bases at V and 4 bases at J, with 8 bases between. There are 13 residues in the CDR3. Germline V gives CDR1 SEHNR, CDR2 FQNEAQ (reference sequence). CDR3 residues: CASSFLIADTQYF. DNA of the CDR3: TGTGCCAGCAGCTTTCTTATCGCAGATACGCAGTATTTT.

The chain recombines TRBV19 with TRBJ2-3, with 8 bases matching TRBD2. Trimming removed 9 bases from V and 5 bases from J; junction bases left unmatched: 10. The CDR3 contains 14 residues. Germline lookup yields CDR1 LNHDA and CDR2 SQIVND (reference sequence). The CDR3 spells CASDGGAVGDTQYF. In DNA, the CDR3 is TGTGCCAGCGACGGGGGGGCGGTTGGAGATACGCAGTATTTT.

The gene calls are TRBV27 and TRBJ1-5; perhaps TRBD1 as D (6 bases). Trimming pared 6 bases from V and 6 bases from J, leaving 15 bases between. The CDR3 has 14 amino acids. Germline CDR1 MNHEY, CDR2 SMNVEV (reference sequence). The CDR3 nucleotides read TGTGCCAGCAGACCGGGAGGCAGGGGTCAGCCCCAGCATTTT. The encoded protein is CASRPGGRGQPQHF.

The chain carries TRBV19 and TRBJ2-7; 14 bases align to TRBD2. Germline V gene sequence: CDR1 LNHDA, CDR2 SQIVND (reference sequence). The CDR3 is 17 residues long. V shed 6 bases and J 1 base; nucleotides not matched to a gene: 8. The CDR3 region is CASSKGLAGGPSYEQYF. CDR3 DNA: TGTGCCAGTAGCAAAGGACTAGCGGGAGGCCCATCCTACGAGCAGTACTTC. Filled out from reference TRBV19 and TRBJ2-7, the complete variable domain reads DGGITQSPKYLFRKEGQNVTLSCEQNLNHDAMYWYRQDPGQGLRLIYYSQIVNDFQKGDIAEGYSVSREKKESFPLTVTSAQKNPTAFYLCASSKGLAGGPSYEQYFGPGTRLTVT.

The V call is TRBV5-1, the J call TRBJ2-2; D remains unclear. Germline V lookup: CDR1 SGHRS, CDR2 YFSETQ. The CDR3 totals 15 residues. The V end lost 0 bases, the J end lost 8 bases, and 14 bases lay between the germline ends. The DNA of the CDR3 is TGCGCCAGCAGCTTGGCCGGAACGTCGGGTGGGGAGCTGTTTTTT. Residues: CASSLAGTSGGELFF. Looking up the rest from reference TRBV5-1 and TRBJ2-2 gives the full variable domain: KAGVTQTPRYLIKTRGQQVTLSCSPISGHRSVSWYQQTPGQGLQFLFEYFSETQRNKGNFPGRFSGRQFSNSRSEMNVSTLELGDSALYLCASSLAGTSGGELFFGEGSRLTVL.

The rearrangement links TRBV18 to TRBJ2-2; 7 positions match TRBD1. V was clipped by 0 bases and J by 2 bases; unmatched bases: 3. CDR1 is KGHSH, CDR2 LQKENI, per germline. The CDR3 extends over 16 amino acids. Here the CDR3 reads CASSPPNRGNTGELFF. DNA for the CDR3: TGTGCCAGCTCACCACCCAACAGGGGAAACACCGGGGAGCTGTTTTTT.

With regard to this clone: The junction and the germline gene differ at one end; a read error may be behind it. The chain recombines TRBV2 with TRBJ2-7; 13 nucleotides align to TRBD2. The CDR3 loop spans 17 amino acids. Germline CDR1 reads SNHLY; CDR2 reads FYNNEI. The DNA for the CDR3 is TGTGCCAGCAGTAAAACTAGCGGGAGGGCCGAATCCTCCGAGCAGTACTTC. This gives the protein CASSKTSGRAESSEQYF. Based on the CDR3 plus reference TRBV2 and TRBJ2-7, the full variable domain is EPEVTQTPSHQVTQMGQEVILRCVPISNHLYFYWYRQILGQKVEFLVSFYNNEISEKSEIFDDQFSVERPDGSNFTLKIRSTKLEDSAMYFCASSKTSGRAESSEQYFGPGTRLTVT.

This chain uses TRBV4-2 with TRBJ1-1; D gene ambiguous. Germline V gene lookup returns CDR1 LGHNA and CDR2 YNFKEQ. V was trimmed by 0 bases and J by 4 bases, leaving 15 bases between them. This CDR3 has 16 residues. The CDR3 nucleotides read TGTGCCAGCAGCCAAGATTACCGGGGAGGGAGCACTGAAGCTTTCTTT. This sequence encodes CASSQDYRGGSTEAFF.

This chain connects TRBV5-4 to TRBJ2-5; possibly TRBD2 for D (5 bases). Trimming shortened V by 1 base and J by 10 bases, and 17 bases separated the two germline ends. Germline lookup yields CDR1 SGHNT and CDR2 YYREEE (reference sequence). This CDR3 spans 14 amino acids. The CDR3 here is CASSLRTPPRDQYF. CDR3 coding DNA: TGTGCCAGCAGCTTGCGGACCCCCCCCCGGGACCAGTACTTC.

This chain uses TRBV11-1 with TRBJ2-1, with D hard to call. Germline V CDR1 and CDR2: SGHAT, FQDESV (reference sequence). V dropped 6 bases and J dropped 2 bases, with 11 bases sitting between them. The CDR3 covers 14 residues. The CDR3 protein is CASRLHTTYNEQFF. In DNA form, the CDR3 reads TGTGCCAGCAGACTACACACAACCTACAATGAGCAGTTCTTC.

CDR3 in amino acids: CASSLGDNSYEQYF. The CDR3 nucleotides are TGTGCCAGCAGCTTAGGGGACAACTCCTACGAGCAGTACTTC. The chain has TRBV7-9 and TRBJ2-7; D may be TRBD1 (6 bases). This CDR3 region has 14 residues. Trimming stripped 1 base from V and 0 bases from J, with 7 bases between. Germline V gene lookup returns CDR1 SEHNR and CDR2 FQNEAQ (reference sequence).

The gene calls are TRBV7-9 and TRBJ2-7, with D uncertain. Germline loops: CDR1 SEHNR, CDR2 FQNEAQ (reference sequence). The CDR3 loop spans 14 amino acids. V gave up 1 base and J gave up 3 bases, with 10 bases separating them. CDR3 residues: CASSLGATNYEQYF. DNA for the CDR3: TGTGCCAGCAGCTTAGGGGCCACAAACTACGAGCAGTACTTC.

The chain is built from TRBV29-1 and TRBJ1-2; possible D gene TRBD1, 5 bases. V was pared by 7 bases and J by 8 bases, with 17 bases between. Germline lookup yields CDR1 SQVTM and CDR2 ANQGSEA. The CDR3 extends over 12 amino acids. As DNA, the CDR3 is TGCAGCGCTTTTAGGGGAATAGAAGGCTACACCTTC. As protein: CSAFRGIEGYTF.